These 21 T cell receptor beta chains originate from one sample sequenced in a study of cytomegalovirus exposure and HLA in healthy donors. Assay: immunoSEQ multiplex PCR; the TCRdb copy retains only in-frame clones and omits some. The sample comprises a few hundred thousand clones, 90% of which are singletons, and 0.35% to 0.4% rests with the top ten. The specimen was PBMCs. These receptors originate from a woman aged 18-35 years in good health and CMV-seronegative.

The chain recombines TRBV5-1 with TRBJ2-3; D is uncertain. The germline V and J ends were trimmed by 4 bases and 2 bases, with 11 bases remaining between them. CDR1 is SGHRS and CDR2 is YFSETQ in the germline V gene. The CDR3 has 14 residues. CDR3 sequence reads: CASSSMSDTDTQYF. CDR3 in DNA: TGCGCCAGCAGCAGTATGAGCGACACAGATACGCAGTATTTT. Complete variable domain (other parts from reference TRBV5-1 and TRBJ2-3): KAGVTQTPRYLIKTRGQQVTLSCSPISGHRSVSWYQQTPGQGLQFLFEYFSETQRNKGNFPGRFSGRQFSNSRSEMNVSTLELGDSALYLCASSSMSDTDTQYFGPGTRLTVL.

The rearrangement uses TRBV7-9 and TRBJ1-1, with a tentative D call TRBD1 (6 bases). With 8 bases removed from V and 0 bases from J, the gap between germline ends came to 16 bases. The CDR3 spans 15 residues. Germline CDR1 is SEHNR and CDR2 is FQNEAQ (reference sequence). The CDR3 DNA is TGTGCCAGCCGCTCAGGGGAAGAATTGAACACTGAAGCTTTCTTT. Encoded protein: CASRSGEELNTEAFF.

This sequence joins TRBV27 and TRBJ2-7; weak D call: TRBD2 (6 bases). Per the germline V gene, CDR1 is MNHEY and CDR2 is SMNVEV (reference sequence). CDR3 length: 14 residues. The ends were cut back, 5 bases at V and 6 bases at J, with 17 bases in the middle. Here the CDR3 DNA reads TGTGCCAGCAGTGCGGGAACGCCGGGGAGCGAGCAGTACTTC. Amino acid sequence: CASSAGTPGSEQYF.

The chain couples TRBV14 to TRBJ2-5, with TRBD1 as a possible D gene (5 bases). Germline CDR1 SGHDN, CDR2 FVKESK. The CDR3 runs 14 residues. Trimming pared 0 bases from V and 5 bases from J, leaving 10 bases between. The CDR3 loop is CASSQDQGRETQYF. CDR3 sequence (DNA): TGTGCCAGCAGCCAAGATCAGGGCAGGGAGACCCAGTACTTC.

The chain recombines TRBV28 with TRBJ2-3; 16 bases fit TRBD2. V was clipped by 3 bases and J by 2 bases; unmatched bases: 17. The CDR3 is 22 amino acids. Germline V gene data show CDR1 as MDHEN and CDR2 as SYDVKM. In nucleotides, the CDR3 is TGTGCCAGCAGTTTCCACCAACCCCCGGGACTAGCGGGGGGGCCCTACACAGATACGCAGTATTTT. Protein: CASSFHQPPGLAGGPYTDTQYF.

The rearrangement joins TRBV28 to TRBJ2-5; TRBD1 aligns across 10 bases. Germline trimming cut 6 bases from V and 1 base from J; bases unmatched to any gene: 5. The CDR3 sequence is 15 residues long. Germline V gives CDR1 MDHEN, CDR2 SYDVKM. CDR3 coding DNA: TGTGCCAGCAGAAAGGGACAGGGGCCCCAAGAGACCCAGTACTTC. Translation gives CASRKGQGPQETQYF.

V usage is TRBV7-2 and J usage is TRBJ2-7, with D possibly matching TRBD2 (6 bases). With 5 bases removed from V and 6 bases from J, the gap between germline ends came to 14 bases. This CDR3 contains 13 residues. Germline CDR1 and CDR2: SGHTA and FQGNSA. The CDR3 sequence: CASSPHGGPEQYF. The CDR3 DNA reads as TGTGCCAGCAGCCCACACGGGGGACCCGAGCAGTACTTC. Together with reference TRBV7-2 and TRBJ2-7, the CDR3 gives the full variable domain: GAGVSQSPSNKVTEKGKDVELRCDPISGHTALYWYRQSLGQGLEFLIYFQGNSAPDKSGLPSDRFSAERTGGSVSTLTIQRTQQEDSAVYLCASSPHGGPEQYFGPGTRLTVT.

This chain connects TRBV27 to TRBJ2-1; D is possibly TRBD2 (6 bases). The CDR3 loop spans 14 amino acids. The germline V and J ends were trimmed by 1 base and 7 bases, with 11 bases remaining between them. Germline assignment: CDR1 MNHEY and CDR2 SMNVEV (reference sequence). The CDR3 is CASSLYGGGNEQFF. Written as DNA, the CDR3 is TGTGCCAGCAGTTTATACGGGGGTGGGAATGAGCAGTTCTTC.

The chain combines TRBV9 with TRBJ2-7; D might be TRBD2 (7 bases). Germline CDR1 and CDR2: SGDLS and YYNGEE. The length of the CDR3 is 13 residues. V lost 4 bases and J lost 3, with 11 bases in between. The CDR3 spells CASSREGDYEQYF. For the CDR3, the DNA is TGTGCCAGCAGCAGGGAGGGGGACTACGAGCAGTACTTC.

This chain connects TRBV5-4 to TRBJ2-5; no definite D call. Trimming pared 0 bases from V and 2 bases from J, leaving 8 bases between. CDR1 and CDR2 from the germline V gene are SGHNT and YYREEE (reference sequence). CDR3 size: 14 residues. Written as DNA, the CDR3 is TGTGCCAGCAGCTTGGGGGCAGCACAAGAGACCCAGTACTTC. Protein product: CASSLGAAQETQYF.

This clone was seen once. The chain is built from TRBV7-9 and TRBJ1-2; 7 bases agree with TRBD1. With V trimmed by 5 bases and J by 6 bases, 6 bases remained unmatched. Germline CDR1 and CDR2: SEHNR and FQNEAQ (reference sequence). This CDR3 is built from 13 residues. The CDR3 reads CASSPGTVDGYTF. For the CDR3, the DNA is TGTGCCAGCAGCCCTGGGACAGTTGATGGCTACACCTTC.

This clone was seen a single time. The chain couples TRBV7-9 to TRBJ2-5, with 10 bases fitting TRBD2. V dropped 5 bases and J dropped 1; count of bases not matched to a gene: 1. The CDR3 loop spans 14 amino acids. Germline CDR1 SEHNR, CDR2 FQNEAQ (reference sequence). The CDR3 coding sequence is TGTGCCAGCAGCCGGACTAGCGGCCAAGAGACCCAGTACTTC. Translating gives CASSRTSGQETQYF.

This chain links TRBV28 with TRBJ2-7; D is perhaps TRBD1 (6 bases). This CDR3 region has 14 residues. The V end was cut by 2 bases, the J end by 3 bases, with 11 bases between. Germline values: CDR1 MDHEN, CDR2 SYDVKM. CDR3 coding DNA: TGTGCCAGCAGTTTACCACAGGGTATCTACGAGCAGTACTTC. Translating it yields CASSLPQGIYEQYF.

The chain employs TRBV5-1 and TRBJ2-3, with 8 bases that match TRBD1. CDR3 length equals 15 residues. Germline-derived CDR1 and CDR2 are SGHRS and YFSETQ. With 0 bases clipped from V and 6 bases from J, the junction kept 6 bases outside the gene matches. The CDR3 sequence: CASSLAGQGGDTQYF. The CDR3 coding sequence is TGCGCCAGCAGCTTGGCCGGACAGGGTGGGGATACGCAGTATTTT.

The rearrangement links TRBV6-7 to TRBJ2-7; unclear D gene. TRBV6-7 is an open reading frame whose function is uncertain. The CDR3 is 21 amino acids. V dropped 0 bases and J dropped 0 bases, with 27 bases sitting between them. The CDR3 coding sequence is TGTGCCAGCAGTTACTCGAAGGTTAGTGGTTCTGGCGGCCAAAGCTCCTACGAGCAGTACTTC. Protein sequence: CASSYSKVSGSGGQSSYEQYF.

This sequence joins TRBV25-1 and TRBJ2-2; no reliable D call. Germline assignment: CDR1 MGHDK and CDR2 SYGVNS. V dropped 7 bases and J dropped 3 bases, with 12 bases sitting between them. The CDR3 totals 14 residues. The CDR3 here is CASKSTGDTGELFF. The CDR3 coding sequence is TGTGCCAGCAAGTCGACTGGAGACACCGGGGAGCTGTTTTTT.

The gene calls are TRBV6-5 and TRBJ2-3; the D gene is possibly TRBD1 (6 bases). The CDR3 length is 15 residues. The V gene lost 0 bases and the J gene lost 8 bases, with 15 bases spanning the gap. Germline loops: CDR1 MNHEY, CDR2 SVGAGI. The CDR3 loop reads CASSYSGARRATQYF. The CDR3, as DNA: TGTGCCAGCAGTTACTCGGGGGCCCGGCGTGCTACGCAGTATTTT.

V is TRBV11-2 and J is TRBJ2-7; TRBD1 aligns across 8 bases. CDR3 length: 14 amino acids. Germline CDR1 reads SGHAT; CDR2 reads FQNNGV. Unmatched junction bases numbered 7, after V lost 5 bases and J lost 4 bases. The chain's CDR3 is CASSARTGFYEQYV. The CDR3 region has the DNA TGTGCCAGCAGCGCGCGGACAGGGTTTTACGAGCAGTACGTC.

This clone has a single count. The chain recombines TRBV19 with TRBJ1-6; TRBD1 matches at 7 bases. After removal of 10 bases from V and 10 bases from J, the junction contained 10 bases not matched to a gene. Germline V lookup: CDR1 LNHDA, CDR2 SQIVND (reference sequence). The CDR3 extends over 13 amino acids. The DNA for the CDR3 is TGTGCCACCAAAAGACAGGGCCGGTCACCCCTCCACTTT. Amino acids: CATKRQGRSPLHF.

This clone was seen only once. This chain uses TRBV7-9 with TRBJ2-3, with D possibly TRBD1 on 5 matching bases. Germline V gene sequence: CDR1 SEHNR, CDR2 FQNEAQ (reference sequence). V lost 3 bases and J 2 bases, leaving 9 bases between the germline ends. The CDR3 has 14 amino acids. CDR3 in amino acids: CASSLGRTTDTQYF. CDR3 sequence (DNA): TGTGCCAGCAGCTTGGGGCGGACCACAGATACGCAGTATTTT. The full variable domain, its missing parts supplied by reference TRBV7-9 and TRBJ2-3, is DTGVSQNPRHKITKRGQNVTFRCDPISEHNRLYWYRQTLGQGPEFLTYFQNEAQLEKSRLLSDRFSAERPKGSFSTLEIQRTEQGDSAMYLCASSLGRTTDTQYFGPGTRLTVL.

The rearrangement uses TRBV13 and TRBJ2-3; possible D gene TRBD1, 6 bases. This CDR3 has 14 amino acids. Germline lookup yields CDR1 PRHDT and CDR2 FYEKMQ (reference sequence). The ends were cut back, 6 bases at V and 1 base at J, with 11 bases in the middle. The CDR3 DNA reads TGTGCCAGCAGGATCAGGGGAGGCACAGATACGCAGTATTTT. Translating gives CASRIRGGTDTQYF.